Detailed here is one T cell receptor beta chain. This clone was seen a single time. The specificity of this receptor is unknown. No qualities accompany the bases; no much larger clone lies one base away. CDR1 and CDR2 (SGHRS, YFSETQ) derive from the germline V gene. V loses 0 bases, J loses 2 bases, and the germline ends lie 11 bases apart. Including cysteine and phenylalanine, the CDR3 has 16 amino acids. CDR3 DNA only is kept here, 48 bases in frame from base 1. The data derive from a study of cytomegalovirus exposure and HLA in healthy donors (dated by TCRdb to 2016 to 2017). Background for the entire study: An earlier analysis of 587 of the donors reported 250 to 300 Gb of sequence data and roughly 110 million unique TCR beta sequences from about 179 million T cells. All discovery cohort repertoires had been generated using a single sequencing platform. An early release covering about 600 HLA-typed donors comprised roughly 300 gigabases of sequencing data and 85 million or so unique TCR sequences. In an earlier analysis of roughly 540 of the donors, high-throughput TCR beta sequencing was used to judge whether each TCR beta V gene segment behaved as functional or pseudogenic. Along with the approximately 700-subject first cohort, a separate validation cohort of some 130 different subjects was used. Among 300 to 500 genotyped donors of the cohort, an average of around 250,000 unique TCR beta nucleotide sequences was sequenced per donor, of which about 19% were non-productive. In a later genetic analysis, genome-wide SNP genotypes for 398 of the 666 donors were used, and that subset was treated as a discovery cohort. The aim of the study was to test whether cataloging public T cell receptors could identify signatures of past pathogen exposure. Four or five DR-DQ haplotypes were handled as single units for association and clustering because linkage in the cohort was strong. High-throughput TCR immunosequencing, statistical association of individual TCRs with disease status, and machine learning were combined to predict cytomegalovirus infection status. The T cell repertoires of under 700 subjects were profiled by immunosequencing and related to cytomegalovirus serostatus. Donor age, sex, ethnicity and CMV serostatus were compiled together with the repertoire data. The number of typed donors differed by locus: about 620-630 for A, B, C, DRB1 and DQB1; approximately 520 for DQA1; around 610 for DPA1; and 400 to 480 for DPB1. A later analysis re-examined previously published TCR beta repertoires from 500 to 700 donors and added high-resolution HLA genotyping to investigate patterns of TCR occurrence. The later analysis used no new phenotypic data to find candidate immune exposures, relying instead on TCR beta sequences and their occurrence across donors. Of the 398 genotyped donors, approximately 81% were placed in the genetic ancestry cluster associated with self-reported Caucasian donors. HLA typing covered class I and class II loci at four-digit resolution.

The library was obtained by the immunoSEQ multiplex PCR assay. A mixture of 60 forward primers for TCR Vbeta segments and 13 reverse primers for TCR Jbeta segments was used in the multiplex PCR. Amplification of the CDR3 region of rearranged TCR beta genes was performed with a multiplex PCR assay on genomic DNA. The amplified TCR beta libraries were sequenced on the Illumina HiSeq System as 87-base-pair reads. Per the authors' processing: Across the 700 or so repertoires, a later analysis counted approximately 75 million unique TCR beta chains, around 11 million of which were shared by at least two donors. Raw reads were error-corrected and collapsed into unique sequences by a nearest-neighbor algorithm in which closely related sequences were merged to remove PCR and sequencing errors. V, D and J gene segments were assigned by aligning CDR3 sequences to IMGT reference sequences. Each retained sequence needed at least a six-nucleotide match to both a V gene segment and a J gene segment. A rearrangement was called productive if the CDR3 had no stop codons and remained in frame with V and J, and every other rearrangement was called non-productive. Following IMGT convention, CDR3 was defined as the stretch from the second conserved V-encoded cysteine to the conserved J-encoded phenylalanine. In an earlier analysis of 550 to 650 of the donors, sequences lacking an unambiguous match to a single V gene segment were excluded. An earlier analysis of some 500 of the donors classified V segments as functional when productive rearrangements were above 56.7% and as segregating when the standard deviation between donors was above 5%. A statistical classification framework was developed to diagnose cytomegalovirus status using the catalog of TCR beta chain sequences. In a later analysis, TCR nucleotide sequences were compared against IMGT/GENE-DB human TR gene sequences so that V and J genes could be assigned. The TCRdist pipeline was used in a later analysis to assign CDR3 sequences and most-parsimonious VDJ recombination scenarios. A later analysis defined each TCR beta chain by its CDR3 amino acid sequence plus V-gene family, and excluded reads lacking a unique V-gene family. To address suspected cross-contamination and a sequencing artifact, a later analysis removed a few hundred highly shared, low-generation-probability nucleotide sequences. In a later analysis, a clonal expansion index for each public chain was calculated from normalized within-repertoire ranks of inferred template counts. In a later analysis, generation probabilities were computed using a VDJ recombination model fitted to out-of-frame rearrangements, and the results were checked against IGoR. In a later analysis, hypergeometric tests were used to score TCR-TCR, TCR-HLA and TCR-CMV co-occurrence, with a repertoire-size bias correction applied to TCR pairs. False discovery rates were estimated in a later analysis by permuting HLA or CMV assignments 20 times. In a later analysis, co-occurring TCRs were grouped using DBSCAN, with TCRdist sequence similarity added in when clustering inside HLA-allele-positive subsets. For co-occurrence clustering, repertoires with fewer than 30,000 or more than 120,000 public chains were excluded, along with a handful of repertoires with anomalous nucleotide sharing. Held by TCRdb, this immuneACCESS table contains in-frame sequences only and omits some clones. Under half of the omission traces to an unresolved V gene where checked; the cause of the rest is unknown. V, J and clone size are taken as reported in that table, and D and trimming were inferred from the DNA itself. The sample table records around 100,000 clones; around 80% of these occur just once. Roughly 5.4% of the sample is held by the ten biggest clonotypes.

What the study reported, not specific to this receptor: Immune exposure information for the cohort was limited to CMV serostatus. It was suggested by the authors that the approach could potentially be generalized to other disease states and immunological phenotypes. Compared with the roughly 600-donor mean, donors in an Asian-associated ancestry cluster had fewer N-insertions in productive TCRs, according to a later genetic analysis. A total of about 150 TCR beta chains were listed by the study as associated with cytomegalovirus. Because the 87-base-pair reads could not distinguish some IMGT-functional V segments, including TRBV6-2 and TRBV6-3, those segments were excluded. In this cohort, only TCR beta chains were sequenced, and detectable features were limited by the absence of alpha or paired-chain data. Correlated functional status among segregating V segments might be attributable to linkage disequilibrium, but an unknown experimental factor could not be ruled out. A later analysis found that HLA-associated TCR beta chains were more clonally expanded and had lower generation probabilities than equally common non-associated chains. According to a later analysis, TCR association rates differed among HLA loci, with DRB1 alleles showing the most associated TCRs and HLA-C alleles showing the fewest. An association between a missense DCLRE1C variant and V-gene and J-gene trimming of TCR beta chains was found in a later genetic analysis and replicated in an independent cohort. A group of highly shared sequence variants was considered likely to be a technical artifact of the sequencing pipeline. In an earlier analysis of over 550 of the donors, most TCR beta V segments were observed in productive rearrangements about 90% or about 30% of the time, broadly matching IMGT annotations. Assigning TCR associations to individual alleles was difficult when HLA alleles, especially DR and DQ, strongly co-occurred. The classifier was reported to diagnose cytomegalovirus status with high specificity and sensitivity in both the original cohort and the validation cohort. In a later analysis, 16,951 TCR beta sequences were associated with specific HLA alleles at a false discovery rate of 0.05. A later analysis reported that several top co-occurrence clusters appeared linked to parvovirus B19, influenza, CMV and Epstein-Barr virus. A later analysis found that most CMV-associated TCR beta chains appeared HLA-restricted, with HLA associations seemingly driven largely by CMV exposure. Roughly uniform sequencing depth across donors was assumed in presence/absence analyses, although this assumption may not hold. Most TCR sequences were observed very rarely across donors, whereas some public TCRs were present in many individuals. Because HLA typing was missing for some donors at each locus, association tests included only the typed subset. Seventeen rarely observed V segments, including chromosome 9 orphons, were excluded from the earlier analysis of approximately 500 of the donors because counts were too low. Three of the identified cytomegalovirus-associated TCR beta chains were confirmed in vitro to be specific for cytomegalovirus antigens. A further reported finding was that TCR beta sequences accurately predicted the HLA-A and HLA-B alleles for most subjects in the first cohort.

The cohort comprised 550 to 700 healthy bone marrow donors. At the time of sampling, every cohort member was nominally healthy, though immune exposures that went unrecorded were likely present. The donor was CMV seropositive and was included in the group of 300 or so seropositive cohort members. A peripheral blood sample was collected from each donor, and TCR beta sequencing was performed on peripheral blood mononuclear cells. Genomic DNA was extracted from the blood cell samples with the Qiagen DNeasy Blood Extraction Kit. The rearranged segments are TRBV5-1 and TRBJ1-4; TRBD1 might be the D gene, on 5 matching bases. This receptor was obtained from a woman aged 18-30 years in good health and CMV-seropositive. Sequenced: PBMCs. This receptor carries the CDR3 CASSLEVGGTNEKLFF. The DNA is as follows: TGCGCCAGCAGCTTGGAGGTGGGGGGGACTAATGAAAAACTGTTTTTT.